This T cell receptor (beta chain) was obtained from a study of blood T cells in healthy people across ages. This clonotype showed up just a few times. The germline CDR1 and CDR2 sequences are SQVTM and ANQGSEA. V gave up 6 bases and J gave up 1 base, with 14 bases separating them. CDR3 size: 14 residues. Using a J-beta primer mix together with a sample-barcoded 5' primer, a second PCR was run for about 6 to 12 cycles. MiXCR, run by TCRdb on the 5' RACE reads, gives a single entry per CDR3 protein. The sample consists of about 400,000 distinct CDR3 sequences, approximately 51% of them appearing once. The clonotype comes from a man between 60 and 75 years old in good health. The rearrangement links TRBV29-1 to TRBJ2-3, with a tentative D call TRBD1 (6 bases). The specimen sequenced was blood. In nucleotides, the CDR3 is TGCAGCGTCGCCCGACAGGCCCGCACAGATACGCAGTATTTT. Protein sequence: CSVARQARTDTQYF.